This T cell receptor beta chain was sequenced during a study of cytomegalovirus exposure and HLA in healthy donors. About the study: Clustering assigned 70% to 90% of the roughly 430 genotyped donors to the Caucasian-associated ancestry cluster.

A multiplex PCR was run with 60 Vbeta primers and 13 Jbeta primers. Measured with immunoSEQ multiplex PCR; TCRdb has only the in-frame clones, and not every one. The data contain about 130,000 clones, about 81% of them seen just once; the ten biggest clones take up roughly 8%. In regard to this clone: Its antigen is currently unknown.

Whole-study findings and limits: Later analysis placed DRB1 highest and HLA-C lowest in TCR association rates, which differed by HLA locus.

The CDR3 covers 15 residues. V shed 8 bases and J 1 base; nucleotides not matched to a gene: 11. Germline V gives CDR1 SGHNT, CDR2 YYREEE (reference sequence). Sequencing used PBMCs. The chain links TRBV5-4 to TRBJ1-1, with 7 bases that match TRBD1. The receptor was derived from a woman aged 45 to 65 in good health and CMV-seropositive. The CDR3 bases are TGTGCCAGTCACCCCCCAGGGACAGAGAACACTGAAGCTTTCTTT. It codes for CASHPPGTENTEAFF.